This T cell receptor beta chain was sequenced during a study of blood T cell repertoires in COVID-19. Seattle's cohort entered during active infection and was followed longitudinally. CDR1 and CDR2 (germline): ENHRY, SYGVKD. Trimming removed 6 bases at V and 0 bases at J, with 21 bases between. The CDR3 is made up of 17 amino acids. Original handling: Reference gene primer amplification in the assay estimated nucleated cell counts. The assay was immunoSEQ multiplex PCR, and TCRdb's table has in-frame clones only and misses some. The D gene and trimming were derived from the DNA, and the V and J assignments and clone size from that table. The profile covers fewer than 350,000 clones, with roughly 90% appearing a single time and approximately 12% taken by the ten largest.

This sequence joins TRBV10-3 and TRBJ2-7, with D maybe TRBD1 (5 bases). Sequences were obtained from peripheral blood. The sequence came from a woman aged 25 to 39 with COVID-19, enrolled during active disease. The CDR3 bases are TGTGCCATCAGGGACCCTTTTGGCGGCGACAGCTCCTACGAGCAGTACTTC. It is translated as CAIRDPFGGDSSYEQYF.